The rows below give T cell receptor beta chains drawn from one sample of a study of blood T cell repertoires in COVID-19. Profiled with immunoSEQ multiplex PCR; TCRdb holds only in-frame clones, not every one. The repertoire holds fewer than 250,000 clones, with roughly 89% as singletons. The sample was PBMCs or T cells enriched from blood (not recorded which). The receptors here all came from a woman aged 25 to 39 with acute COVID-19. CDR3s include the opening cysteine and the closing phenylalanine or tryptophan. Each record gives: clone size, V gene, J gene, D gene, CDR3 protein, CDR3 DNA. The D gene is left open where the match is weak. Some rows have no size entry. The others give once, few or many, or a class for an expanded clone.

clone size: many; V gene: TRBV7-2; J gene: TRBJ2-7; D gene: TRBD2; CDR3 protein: CASSLEGTTRYEQYF; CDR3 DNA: TGTGCCAGCAGCTTAGAAGGGACTACCCGCTACGAGCAGTACTTC
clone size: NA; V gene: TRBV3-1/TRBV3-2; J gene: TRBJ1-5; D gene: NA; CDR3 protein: CASSQVSGSWPQHF; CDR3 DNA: TGTGCCAGCAGCCAAGTGTCAGGGTCTTGGCCCCAGCATTTT
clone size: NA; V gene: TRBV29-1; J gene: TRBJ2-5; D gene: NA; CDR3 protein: CSVSGAGRSETQYF; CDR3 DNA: TGCAGCGTTTCTGGGGCGGGGCGGTCGGAGACCCAGTACTTC
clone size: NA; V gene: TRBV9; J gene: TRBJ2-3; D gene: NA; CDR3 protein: CASSVEALVYTDTQYF; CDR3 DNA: TGTGCCAGCAGCGTAGAGGCACTAGTTTACACAGATACGCAGTATTTT
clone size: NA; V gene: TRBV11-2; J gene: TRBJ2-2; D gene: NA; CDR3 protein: CASSLDELHNEDTGELFF; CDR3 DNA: TGTGCCAGCAGCTTAGATGAGCTCCACAACGAGGACACCGGGGAGCTGTTTTTT
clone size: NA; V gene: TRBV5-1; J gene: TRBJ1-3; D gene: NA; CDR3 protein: CASSLDPGGPNSGNTIYF; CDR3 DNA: TGCGCCAGCAGCTTGGATCCTGGAGGTCCCAACTCTGGAAACACCATATATTTT
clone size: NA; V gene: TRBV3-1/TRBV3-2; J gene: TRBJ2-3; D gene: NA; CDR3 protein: CASSQYPGRGDTQYF; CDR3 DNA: TGTGCCAGCAGCCAATATCCGGGAAGAGGAGATACGCAGTATTTT
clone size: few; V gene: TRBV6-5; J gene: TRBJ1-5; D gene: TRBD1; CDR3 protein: CASTGTGADQPQHF; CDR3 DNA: TGTGCCAGTACCGGGACAGGGGCTGATCAGCCCCAGCATTTT
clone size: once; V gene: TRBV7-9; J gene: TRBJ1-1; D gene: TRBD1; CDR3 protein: CASSLVPGQGMNTEAFF; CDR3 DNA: TGTGCCAGCAGCTTAGTCCCGGGACAGGGAATGAACACTGAAGCTTTCTTT
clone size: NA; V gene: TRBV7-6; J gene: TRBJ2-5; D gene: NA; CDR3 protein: CASSTQQGSQETQYF; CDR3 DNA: TGTGCCAGCAGCACCCAACAGGGCTCCCAAGAGACCCAGTACTTC
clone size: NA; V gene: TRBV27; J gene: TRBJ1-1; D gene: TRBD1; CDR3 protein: CASSLQGVTEAFF; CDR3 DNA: TGTGCCAGCAGTTTACAGGGGGTCACTGAAGCTTTCTTT
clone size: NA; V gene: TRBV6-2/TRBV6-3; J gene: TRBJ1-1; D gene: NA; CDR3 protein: CASSSGTKAFF; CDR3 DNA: TGTGCCAGCAGCTCCGGGACAAAAGCTTTCTTT
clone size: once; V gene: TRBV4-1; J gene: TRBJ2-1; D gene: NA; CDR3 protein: CASSQTGAYNEQFF; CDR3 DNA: TGCGCCAGCAGCCAAACCGGGGCCTACAATGAGCAGTTCTTC
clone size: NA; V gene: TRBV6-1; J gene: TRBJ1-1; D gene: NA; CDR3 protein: CASSEARVPIFPSTMNTEAFF; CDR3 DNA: TGTGCCAGCAGTGAAGCACGAGTCCCTATATTTCCCTCTACTATGAACACTGAAGCTTTCTTT
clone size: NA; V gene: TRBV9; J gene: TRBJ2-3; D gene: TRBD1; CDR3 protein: CASSVVRGGGTDTQYF; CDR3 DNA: TGTGCCAGCAGCGTAGTAAGAGGGGGCGGCACAGATACGCAGTATTTT
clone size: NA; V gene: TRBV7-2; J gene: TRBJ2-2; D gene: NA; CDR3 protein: CASSSLAGSNGELFF; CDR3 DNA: TGTGCCAGCAGCTCGCTGGCAGGGTCAAACGGGGAGCTGTTTTTT
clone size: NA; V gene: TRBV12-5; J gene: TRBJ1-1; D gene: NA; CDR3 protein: CASAPDRLGTEAFF; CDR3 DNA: TGTGCTAGTGCCCCGGACAGATTAGGCACTGAAGCTTTCTTT
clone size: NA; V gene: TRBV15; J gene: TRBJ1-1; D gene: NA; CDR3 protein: CATSRDETSDLTDPSNTEAFF; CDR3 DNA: TGTGCCACCAGCAGAGATGAAACTTCGGATTTGACAGATCCTTCGAACACTGAAGCTTTCTTT
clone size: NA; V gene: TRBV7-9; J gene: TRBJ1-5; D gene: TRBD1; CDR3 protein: CASSGGQLNQPQHF; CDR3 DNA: TGTGCCAGCAGCGGGGGACAGCTCAATCAGCCCCAGCATTTT
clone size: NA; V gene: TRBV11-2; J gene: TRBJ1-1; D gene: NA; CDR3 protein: CASGNNRYTEAFF; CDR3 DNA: TGTGCCAGCGGAAACAACAGATACACTGAAGCTTTCTTT
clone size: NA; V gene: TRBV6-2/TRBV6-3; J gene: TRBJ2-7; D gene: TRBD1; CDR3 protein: CASSLLGGREQYF; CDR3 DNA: TGTGCCAGCAGTTTATTAGGGGGCCGCGAGCAGTACTTC
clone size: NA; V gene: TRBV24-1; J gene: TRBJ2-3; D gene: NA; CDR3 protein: CATSGARPTDTQYF; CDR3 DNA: TGTGCCACCTCAGGGGCCCGGCCTACAGATACGCAGTATTTT
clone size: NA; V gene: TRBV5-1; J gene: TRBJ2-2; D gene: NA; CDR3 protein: CASGFGTPGELFF; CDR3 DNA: TGCGCCAGCGGATTCGGGACTCCCGGGGAGCTGTTTTTT
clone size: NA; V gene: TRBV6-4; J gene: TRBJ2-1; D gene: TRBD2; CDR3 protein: CASSRTSGGGNEQFF; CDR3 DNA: TGTGCCAGCAGCCGGACTAGCGGGGGAGGAAATGAGCAGTTCTTC
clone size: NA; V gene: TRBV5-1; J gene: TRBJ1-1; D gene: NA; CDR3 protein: CASSQDINTEAFF; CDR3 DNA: TGCGCCAGCAGCCAGGACATAAACACTGAAGCTTTCTTT
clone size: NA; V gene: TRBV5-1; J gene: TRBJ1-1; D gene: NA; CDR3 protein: CASSLPTGTNTEAFF; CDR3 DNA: TGCGCCAGCAGCTTGCCGACAGGTACTAACACTGAAGCTTTCTTT
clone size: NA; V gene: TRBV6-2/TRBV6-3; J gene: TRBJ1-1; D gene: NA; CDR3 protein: CASSSPRLGEAFF; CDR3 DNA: TGTGCCAGCAGTTCTCCTCGTCTAGGTGAAGCTTTCTTT
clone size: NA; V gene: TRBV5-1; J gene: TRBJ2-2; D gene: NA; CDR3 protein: CASSLAVGGSTGELFF; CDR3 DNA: TGCGCCAGCAGCTTGGCCGTGGGGGGTTCCACCGGGGAGCTGTTTTTT
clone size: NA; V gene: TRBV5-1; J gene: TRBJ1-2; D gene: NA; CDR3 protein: CASSPDRNYGYTF; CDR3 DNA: TGCGCCAGCAGCCCCGACAGAAACTATGGCTACACCTTC
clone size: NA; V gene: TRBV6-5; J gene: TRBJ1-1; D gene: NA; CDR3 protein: CASSYDPGQSTEAFF; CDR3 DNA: TGTGCCAGCAGTTACGACCCTGGGCAGAGCACTGAAGCTTTCTTT
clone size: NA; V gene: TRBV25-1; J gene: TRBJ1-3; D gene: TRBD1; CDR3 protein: CASATGASGNTIYF; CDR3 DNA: TGTGCCAGTGCTACAGGGGCCTCTGGAAACACCATATATTTT
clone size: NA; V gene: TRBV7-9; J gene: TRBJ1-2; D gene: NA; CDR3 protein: CASSTLSSRGLSGYTF; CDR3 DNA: TGTGCCAGCAGCACTCTGAGCTCACGGGGGTTAAGCGGCTACACCTTC
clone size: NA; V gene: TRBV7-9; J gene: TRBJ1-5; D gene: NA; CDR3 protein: CASSLGGSHQPQHF; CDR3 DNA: TGTGCCAGCAGCTTAGGAGGGTCACATCAGCCCCAGCATTTT
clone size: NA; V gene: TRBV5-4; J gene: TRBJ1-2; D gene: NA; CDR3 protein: CASSLVGGNYGYTF; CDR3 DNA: TGTGCCAGCAGCTTGGTGGGGGGTAACTATGGCTACACCTTC
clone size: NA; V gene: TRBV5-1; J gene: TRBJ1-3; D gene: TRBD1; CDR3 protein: CASSFGTGAGNTIYF; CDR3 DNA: TGCGCCAGCAGCTTCGGGACAGGGGCTGGAAACACCATATATTTT
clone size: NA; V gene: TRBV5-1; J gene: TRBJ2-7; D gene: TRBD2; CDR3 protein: CASSSRGGREQYF; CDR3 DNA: TGCGCCAGCAGCTCACGCGGGGGGCGCGAGCAGTACTTC
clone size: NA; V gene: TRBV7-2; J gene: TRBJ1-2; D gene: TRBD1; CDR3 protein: CASSLGTGTNYGYTF; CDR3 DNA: TGTGCCAGCAGCTTAGGGACAGGGACCAACTATGGCTACACCTTC
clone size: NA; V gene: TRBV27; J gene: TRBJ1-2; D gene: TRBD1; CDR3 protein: CASSSTGSRGYTF; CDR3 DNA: TGTGCCAGCAGTTCGACAGGGTCGCGTGGCTACACCTTC
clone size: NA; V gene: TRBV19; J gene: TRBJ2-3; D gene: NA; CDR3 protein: CASKPGHQRTDTQYF; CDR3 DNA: TGTGCCAGTAAACCGGGACACCAACGCACAGATACGCAGTATTTT
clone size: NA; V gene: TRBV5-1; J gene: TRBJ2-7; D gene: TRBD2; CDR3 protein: CASSLEVAGGYEQYF; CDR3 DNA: TGCGCCAGCAGCTTGGAGGTAGCGGGGGGCTACGAGCAGTACTTC
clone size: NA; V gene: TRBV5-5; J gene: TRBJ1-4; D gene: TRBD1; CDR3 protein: CASSIHRDRGREGEKLFF; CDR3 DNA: TGTGCCAGCAGCATACACCGGGACAGGGGGCGAGAGGGTGAAAAACTGTTTTTT
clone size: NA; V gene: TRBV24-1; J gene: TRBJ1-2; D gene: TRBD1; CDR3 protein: CATRLRDRGDPNYGYTF; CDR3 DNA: TGTGCCACCAGACTACGGGACAGGGGAGACCCCAACTATGGCTACACCTTC
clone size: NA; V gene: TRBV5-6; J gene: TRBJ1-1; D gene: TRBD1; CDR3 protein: CASDGQVSLPNTEAFF; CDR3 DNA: TGTGCCAGCGACGGACAGGTGTCTTTACCGAACACTGAAGCTTTCTTT
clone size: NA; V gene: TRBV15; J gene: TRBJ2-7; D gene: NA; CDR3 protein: CATSGRGFSYEQYF; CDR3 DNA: TGTGCCACCAGCGGACGAGGGTTCTCCTACGAGCAGTACTTC
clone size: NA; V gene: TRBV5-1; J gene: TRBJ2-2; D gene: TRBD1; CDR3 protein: CASSQGDRNTGELFF; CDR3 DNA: TGCGCCAGCAGCCAAGGGGACAGGAACACCGGGGAGCTGTTTTTT
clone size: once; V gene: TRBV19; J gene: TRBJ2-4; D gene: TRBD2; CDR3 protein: CASRPSGGNIQYF; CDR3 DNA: TGTGCCAGTAGGCCCTCGGGGGGGAACATTCAGTACTTC
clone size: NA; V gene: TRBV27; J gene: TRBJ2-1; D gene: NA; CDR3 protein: CASSLLLPGSDEQFF; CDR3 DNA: TGTGCCAGCAGTTTGTTACTCCCAGGTTCCGATGAGCAGTTCTTC
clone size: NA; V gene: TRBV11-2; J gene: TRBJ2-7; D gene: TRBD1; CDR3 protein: CASSLGTGVYEQYF; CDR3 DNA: TGTGCCAGCAGCTTGGGAACAGGGGTCTACGAGCAGTACTTC
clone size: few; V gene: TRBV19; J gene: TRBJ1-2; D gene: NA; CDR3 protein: CATSGLGYTF; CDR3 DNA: TGTGCCACCTCGGGACTCGGCTACACCTTC
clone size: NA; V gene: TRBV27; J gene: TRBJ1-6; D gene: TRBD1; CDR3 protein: CASSFAQGEGGSPLHF; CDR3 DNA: TGTGCCAGCAGTTTCGCACAGGGGGAAGGAGGCTCACCCCTCCACTTT
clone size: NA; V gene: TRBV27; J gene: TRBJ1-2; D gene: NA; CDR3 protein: CASSLFPTGYGYTF; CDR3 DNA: TGTGCCAGCAGTTTATTCCCCACAGGATATGGCTACACCTTC
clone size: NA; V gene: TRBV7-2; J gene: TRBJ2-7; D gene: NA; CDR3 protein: CASSFTTGPPYEQYF; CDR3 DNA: TGTGCCAGCAGCTTTACGACAGGTCCACCCTACGAGCAGTACTTC
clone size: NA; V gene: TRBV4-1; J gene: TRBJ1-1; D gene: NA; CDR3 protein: CASSRREMDTEAFF; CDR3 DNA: TGCGCCAGCAGCCGCAGGGAAATGGACACTGAAGCTTTCTTT
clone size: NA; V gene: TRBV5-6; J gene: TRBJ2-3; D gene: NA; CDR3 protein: CASSRGPYTDTQYF; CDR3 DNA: TGTGCCAGCAGCAGGGGTCCCTACACAGATACGCAGTATTTT
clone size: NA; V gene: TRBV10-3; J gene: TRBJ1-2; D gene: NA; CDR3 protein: CAISESGGGYTF; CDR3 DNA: TGTGCCATCAGTGAGTCCGGAGGGGGCTACACCTTC